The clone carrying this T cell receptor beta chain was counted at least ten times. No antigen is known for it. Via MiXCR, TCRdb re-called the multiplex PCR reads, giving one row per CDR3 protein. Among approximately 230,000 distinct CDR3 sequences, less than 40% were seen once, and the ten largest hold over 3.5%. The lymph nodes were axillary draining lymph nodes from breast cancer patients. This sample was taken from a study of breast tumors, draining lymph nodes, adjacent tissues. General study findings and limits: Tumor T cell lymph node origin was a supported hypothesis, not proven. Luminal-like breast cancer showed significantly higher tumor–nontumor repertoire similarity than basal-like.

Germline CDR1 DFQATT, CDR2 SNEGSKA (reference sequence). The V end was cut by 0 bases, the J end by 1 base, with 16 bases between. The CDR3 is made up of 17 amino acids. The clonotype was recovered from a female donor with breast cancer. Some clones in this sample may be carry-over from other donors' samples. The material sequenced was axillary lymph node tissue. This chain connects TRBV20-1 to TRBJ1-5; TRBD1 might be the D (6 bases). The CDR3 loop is CSARDSQGPWSNQPQHF. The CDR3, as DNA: TGCAGTGCTAGAGATTCCCAGGGGCCCTGGAGCAATCAGCCCCAGCATTTT.